Listed below are T cell receptor beta chains from one sample, sequenced in a study of blood T cell repertoires in COVID-19. Clones were read by immunoSEQ multiplex PCR, and TCRdb kept only the in-frame ones, dropping some. This sample has about 270,000 clones, with 83% found just once. The sample was peripheral blood. The receptors shown here come from a man at least 80 years old with acute or convalescent COVID-19. Each CDR3 is given with its conserved first and last residue. D genes are given only for firm matches. Part of the rows lack a size; the others show once, few, many or a class for expanded clones.

CDR3 DNA: TGCGCCAGCAGTGAGTCGTATGGAGTAGGAGGGACCGGGGAGCTGTTTTTT
CDR3 protein: CASSESYGVGGTGELFF
D gene: -
V gene: TRBV10-2
clone size: -
J gene: TRBJ2-2

CDR3 DNA: TGTGCCACCGCTACGGGTACCTATAATTCACCCCTCCACTTT
CDR3 protein: CATATGTYNSPLHF
D gene: -
V gene: TRBV19
clone size: -
J gene: TRBJ1-6

CDR3 DNA: TGTGCCAGCAGCCTCTTGACAGCTTATGGCTACACCTTC
CDR3 protein: CASSLLTAYGYTF
D gene: -
V gene: TRBV3-1/TRBV3-2
clone size: -
J gene: TRBJ1-2

CDR3 DNA: TGTGCCAGCAGTGGGGGAGTTAGGGATGAAAAACTGTTTTTT
CDR3 protein: CASSGGVRDEKLFF
D gene: -
V gene: TRBV25-1
clone size: -
J gene: TRBJ1-4

CDR3 DNA: TGTGCCAGCAGCTCCCCGGGACTAGCGGGACTCGAGCAGTACTTC
CDR3 protein: CASSSPGLAGLEQYF
D gene: TRBD2
V gene: TRBV11-1
clone size: -
J gene: TRBJ2-7

CDR3 DNA: TGCGCCAGCAGCTCGGCGGCAGGGCTGGACGAGCAGTACTTC
CDR3 protein: CASSSAAGLDEQYF
D gene: -
V gene: TRBV5-1
clone size: -
J gene: TRBJ2-7

CDR3 DNA: TGTGCCAGCAGCTTACAGGGGGTATTCAGCTACGAGCAGTACTTC
CDR3 protein: CASSLQGVFSYEQYF
D gene: TRBD1
V gene: TRBV11-2
clone size: -
J gene: TRBJ2-7

CDR3 DNA: TGTGCCAGCAGTACAATCGGGACAGATAACTATGGCTACACCTTC
CDR3 protein: CASSTIGTDNYGYTF
D gene: TRBD1
V gene: TRBV28
clone size: once
J gene: TRBJ1-2

CDR3 DNA: TGTGCCAGCAGTTACTCTGAGGGCCTTGAGCAGTTCTTC
CDR3 protein: CASSYSEGLEQFF
D gene: -
V gene: TRBV6-5
clone size: -
J gene: TRBJ2-1

CDR3 DNA: TGTGCCAGCCAACCGGGACTCAATACGTCCCTCGAGCAGTACTTC
CDR3 protein: CASQPGLNTSLEQYF
D gene: -
V gene: TRBV6-4
clone size: -
J gene: TRBJ2-7

CDR3 DNA: TGTGCCATCAGGTCTAGCGACCAGAAGACCCAGTACTTC
CDR3 protein: CAIRSSDQKTQYF
D gene: -
V gene: TRBV10-3
clone size: once
J gene: TRBJ2-5

CDR3 DNA: TGTGCCAGCGGCAGATTGCACTCCTACGAGCAGTACTTC
CDR3 protein: CASGRLHSYEQYF
D gene: -
V gene: TRBV27
clone size: once
J gene: TRBJ2-7

CDR3 DNA: TGTGCCAGCTCAATTGGGAGGAGCGGGCACATTCAGTACTTC
CDR3 protein: CASSIGRSGHIQYF
D gene: -
V gene: TRBV18
clone size: -
J gene: TRBJ2-4